This T cell receptor (beta chain) was sequenced for a study of cytomegalovirus exposure and HLA in healthy donors. General study findings and limits: While the bulk of TCR sequences proved rare, some public TCRs turned up in many donors. A missense DCLRE1C variant was associated with V- and J-gene trimming of TCR beta chains in a later analysis, and an independent cohort replicated the association. Under in vitro conditions, three CMV-associated chains were confirmed as specific for CMV antigens. It was in a later analysis that TCR association rates were seen to vary by HLA locus, highest for DRB1 and lowest for HLA-C.

With respect to this clone: Its antigen is unidentified.

This CDR3 has 14 amino acids. V lost 5 bases and J lost 12; bases outside the gene matches: 13. In germline, CDR1 is MNHEY, CDR2 SMNVEV (reference sequence). The PCR ran on 60 Vbeta and 13 Jbeta primers. Using immunoSEQ multiplex PCR, the repertoire was profiled, and TCRdb retains in-frame clones only, with some absent. The sample lists over 100,000 clones; roughly 80% were seen once. The sequence derives from a woman between 25 and 40 years old in good health and CMV-seropositive. Sequencing input: PBMCs. The gene calls are TRBV27 and TRBJ2-1, with 7 positions matching TRBD1. For the CDR3, the DNA is TGTGCCAGCAGTCCTACGGTCCAGGGGGATGGGCAGTTCTTC. Residues: CASSPTVQGDGQFF.